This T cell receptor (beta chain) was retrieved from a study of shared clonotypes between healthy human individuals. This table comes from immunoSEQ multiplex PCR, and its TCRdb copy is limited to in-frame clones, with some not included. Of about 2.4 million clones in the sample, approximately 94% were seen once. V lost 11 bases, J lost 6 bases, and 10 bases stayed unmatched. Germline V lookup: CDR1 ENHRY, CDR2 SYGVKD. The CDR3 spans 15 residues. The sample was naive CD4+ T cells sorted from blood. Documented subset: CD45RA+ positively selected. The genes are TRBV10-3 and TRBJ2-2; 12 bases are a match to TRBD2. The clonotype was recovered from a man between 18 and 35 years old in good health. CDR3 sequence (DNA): TGTGCCTCAGGTCTGACTAGCGGGGGTGCCGGGGAGCTGTTTTTT. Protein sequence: CASGLTSGGAGELFF.